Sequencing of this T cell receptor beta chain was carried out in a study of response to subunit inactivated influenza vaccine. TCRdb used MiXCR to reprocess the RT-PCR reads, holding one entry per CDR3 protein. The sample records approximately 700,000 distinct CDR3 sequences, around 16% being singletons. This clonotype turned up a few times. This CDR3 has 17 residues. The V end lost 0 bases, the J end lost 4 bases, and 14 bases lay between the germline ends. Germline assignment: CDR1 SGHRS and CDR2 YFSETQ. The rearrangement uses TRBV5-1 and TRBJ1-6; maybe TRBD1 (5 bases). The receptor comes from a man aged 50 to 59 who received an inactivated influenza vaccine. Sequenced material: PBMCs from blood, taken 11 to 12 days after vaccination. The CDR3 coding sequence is TGCGCCAGCAGCTTGGCCGGGAGGCAGGGTTATAATTCACCCCTCCACTTT. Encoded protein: CASSLAGRQGYNSPLHF.